The rows below give T cell receptor beta chains drawn from one sample of a study of T cell clonotyping in hematopoietic cell transplantation. Here immunoSEQ multiplex PCR was the method, and the copy in TCRdb shows in-frame clones only, minus some. The sample lists approximately 46,000 clones, approximately 84% occurring once. Sample: peripheral blood mononuclear cells, taken before stem cell transplant. The receptors come from a man between 60 and 70 years old with biphenotypic leukemia. Some clones in this sample may be carry-over from other donors' samples. The CDR3 runs from the conserved cysteine through the conserved F or W. Each record gives: J gene, V gene, D gene, CDR3 protein. The D gene is left open where the match is weak.

J gene: TRBJ1-1
V gene: TRBV2
D gene: .
CDR3 protein: CASAGIEFGAEAFF

J gene: TRBJ1-1
V gene: TRBV25-1
D gene: TRBD1
CDR3 protein: CASSPTGAVNTEAFF

J gene: TRBJ1-2
V gene: TRBV7-2
D gene: .
CDR3 protein: CASTQTGIYGYTF

J gene: TRBJ2-3
V gene: TRBV4-1
D gene: .
CDR3 protein: CASSQGTVRDTQYF

J gene: TRBJ2-1
V gene: TRBV7-9
D gene: TRBD2
CDR3 protein: CASMHPSGLNEQFF

J gene: TRBJ1-1
V gene: TRBV29-1
D gene: TRBD1
CDR3 protein: CSACRGLAFEAFF

J gene: TRBJ2-1
V gene: TRBV19
D gene: TRBD1
CDR3 protein: CASSQGAGYINEQFF

J gene: TRBJ2-5
V gene: TRBV5-1
D gene: .
CDR3 protein: CASSPGGLEETQYF

J gene: TRBJ2-1
V gene: TRBV6-7
D gene: TRBD2
CDR3 protein: CATVSKRDPYNEQFF

J gene: TRBJ2-2
V gene: TRBV5-4
D gene: .
CDR3 protein: CASTLGPQQGSTGELFF

J gene: TRBJ2-7
V gene: TRBV28
D gene: .
CDR3 protein: CASRARGEQYF

J gene: TRBJ2-2
V gene: TRBV7-2
D gene: .
CDR3 protein: CASSWGTRTGELFF

J gene: TRBJ2-7
V gene: TRBV6-1
D gene: .
CDR3 protein: CASRGTIYEQYF